A selection of T cell receptor beta chains follows, all from one sample in a study of CD8 T cells in ankylosing spondylitis. TCRdb re-analysed the 5' RACE reads in MiXCR, keeping a single row per CDR3 protein. The repertoire holds some 840,000 distinct CDR3 sequences, with 12% as singletons. The specimen was blood, either unsorted or a sorted T cell fraction (not recorded which). The receptors were gathered from a male donor with ankylosing spondylitis. CDR3s include the opening cysteine and the closing phenylalanine or tryptophan. D genes are given only for firm matches.

V gene	J gene	D gene	CDR3 protein
TRBV15	TRBJ2-3	TRBD2	CATSFGLAGSTDTQYF
TRBV2	TRBJ1-5	NA	CASSEVAVNQPQHF
TRBV20-1	TRBJ1-3	TRBD1	CSAIYRGAGNTIYF
TRBV6-1	TRBJ2-3	NA	CASRKSGSTDTQYF
TRBV4-3	TRBJ2-5	TRBD1	CAISQDRGQVETQYF
TRBV6-2/TRBV6-3	TRBJ2-1	NA	CASSYRQGSSYNEQFF
TRBV15	TRBJ1-1	NA	CATSREELDTEAFF
TRBV20-1	TRBJ2-3	NA	CSATRDGTDTQYF
TRBV20-1	TRBJ2-1	TRBD2	CSAIPLAGGLHEQFF
TRBV5-1	TRBJ1-1	NA	CASSDGGGRLFSEAFF
TRBV12-3/TRBV12-4	TRBJ1-3	NA	CASSGLRFSGNTIYF
TRBV7-2	TRBJ2-1	TRBD1	CASSLWAQGAYNEQFF
TRBV11-3	TRBJ2-1	TRBD2	CASSRLAGGGSYNGQFF
TRBV29-1	TRBJ1-4	NA	CSAGSDDEKLFF
TRBV12-3/TRBV12-4	TRBJ2-7	TRBD1	CASSRDRVNEQYF
TRBV7-8	TRBJ1-5	NA	CASSLRLGQFAQPQHF
TRBV7-2	TRBJ2-7	TRBD1	CASSYKRDRTYEQYF
TRBV6-5	TRBJ1-1	NA	CASSYSSGMWTEAFF
TRBV5-1	TRBJ2-1	NA	CASSLQGPYNEQFF
TRBV5-1	TRBJ2-7	NA	CASSLLQGSQYF
TRBV18	TRBJ2-2	NA	CASSGSTNTGELFF
TRBV6-5	TRBJ1-1	NA	CASSFRQLTEAFF
TRBV28	TRBJ1-1	TRBD1	CASSLRQGKGTEAFF
TRBV7-9	TRBJ2-1	NA	CASSLERGSEQFF
TRBV20-1	TRBJ2-5	TRBD1	CSASSPGQGMETQYF
TRBV6-6	TRBJ1-1	NA	CASSYSVLGAFF
TRBV12-3/TRBV12-4	TRBJ1-1	NA	CASLPSGGSSEAFF
TRBV29-1	TRBJ2-5	NA	CSVQRGLTQETQYF
TRBV4-3	TRBJ1-2	NA	CASSQDSYSLAHGYTF
TRBV20-1	TRBJ2-3	NA	CSARTSTDTQYF
TRBV12-3/TRBV12-4	TRBJ1-2	TRBD1	CASSPSTGGNGYTF
TRBV20-1	TRBJ2-7	NA	CSASTLGLRSYEQYF
TRBV30	TRBJ1-1	TRBD1	CAWSVYRGNGYPEAFF
TRBV4-3	TRBJ2-4	TRBD2	CASSQDGAGEGNIQYF
TRBV20-1	TRBJ2-7	NA	CSATSGHYYEQYF
TRBV28	TRBJ2-7	NA	CASVPFSSYEQYF
TRBV5-6	TRBJ1-4	NA	CASSLAAQRKLFF
TRBV7-9	TRBJ1-5	NA	CASSMGEMVQHF
TRBV6-1	TRBJ2-7	TRBD2	CASKGGRNTYEQYF
TRBV7-9	TRBJ2-1	NA	CASSLVAAGWDEQFF
TRBV6-2/TRBV6-3	TRBJ1-1	NA	CASSYSGGRIEAFF
TRBV5-6	TRBJ2-7	TRBD2	CASSPGLENYEQYF
TRBV7-2	TRBJ1-1	TRBD1	CASKGTGDVNTEAFF
TRBV27	TRBJ2-3	TRBD2	CASSLLREWRTQYF
TRBV20-1	TRBJ1-1	NA	CSAPPSPGDTEAFF